This T cell receptor beta chain originates from a study of regulatory T cells in long-lasting Graves disease. This clonotype was recorded many times. The CDR3 spans 13 residues. Deletions cut 5 bases from V and 5 bases from J, with 15 bases between. Per germline, CDR1 DFQATT and CDR2 SNEGSKA (reference sequence). Documented time point: newly diagnosed GD, antithyroid drugs for less than 3 months. PBMCs provided the RNA from which the TCR library was made. For TCR beta, libraries came from iRepertoire HTBI primers and Arm-PCR of CDR3 regions. TCRdb redid the calling of the multiplex PCR reads with MiXCR, one entry per CDR3 protein. The repertoire holds 440,000 or so distinct CDR3 sequences, with about 17% as singletons. This same sample was also part of a study on T cells in Graves' hyperthyroidism and ophthalmopathy.

This sequence was found in a woman aged 25 to 45 with Graves disease. The material sequenced was peripheral blood mononuclear cells (PBMCs), taken at new diagnosis, from a patient treated with antithyroid drugs. The chain uses TRBV20-1 and TRBJ2-5, with D hard to call. This CDR3 reads CSAVAEIMETQYF. The CDR3 DNA reads as TGCAGTGCTGTTGCAGAGATCATGGAGACCCAGTACTTC.